The sequence of this T cell receptor beta chain was determined in a study of blood T cell repertoires in COVID-19. Turning to the study itself: There were acute and convalescent COVID-19 samples, and they came from the United States, Italy and Spain. From T cells, B-cell-depleted T cells, or PBMCs came the material, which was cDNA or gDNA.

This clone showed up just a few times. Germline CDR1 is SGHVS and CDR2 is FQNEAQ. The CDR3 spans 14 residues. Trimming shortened V by 2 bases and J by 6 bases, and 13 bases separated the two germline ends. Original data processing: Nucleated cell counts were estimated from reference gene primer amplification. The repertoire was sequenced with immunoSEQ multiplex PCR; TCRdb's copy has only in-frame clones and lacks some. That table is the source of V, J and clone size, and D and trimming were worked out from the DNA. The sample lists about 74,000 clones, roughly 70% occurring once. The chain has TRBV7-8 and TRBJ1-2; D might be TRBD1 (6 bases). The receptor comes from a man aged 65-85 years with acute or convalescent COVID-19. Sequenced material: peripheral blood. DNA of the CDR3: TGTGCCAGCAGCTTAACACTCTCAGGGGATGGCTACACCTTC. Its protein is CASSLTLSGDGYTF.